This TCR beta chain was obtained from a study of control samples from healthy donors and cancer patients. The CDR3 has 15 residues. V lost 0 bases and J 6 bases, leaving 15 bases between the germline ends. CDR1 is MGHRA, CDR2 YSYEKL, per germline. Measured with immunoSEQ multiplex PCR; TCRdb has only the in-frame clones, and not every one. The sample records almost 85,000 clones, roughly 88% being singletons. Input material: PBMCs. This TCR came from a man between 60 and 75 years old with head and neck cancer. The chain combines TRBV4-1 with TRBJ2-7, with a tentative D call TRBD1 (5 bases). The chain's CDR3 is CASSQEVSRVSEQYF. As DNA, the CDR3 is TGCGCCAGCAGCCAAGAGGTCTCCAGGGTGAGCGAGCAGTACTTC.